One sample yielded the 15 T cell receptor beta chains listed below, sequenced in a study of cytomegalovirus exposure and HLA in healthy donors. The study ran its PCR with 60 Vbeta and 13 Jbeta primers. TCRdb's table, derived via immunoSEQ multiplex PCR, lists solely in-frame clones and lacks some. The sample lists about 130,000 clones; around 82% were seen once. Sequenced input: PBMCs. Source of these receptors: a woman in her thirties or forties in good health and CMV-seropositive.

The chain couples TRBV7-2 to TRBJ1-1; no clear D. Per germline, CDR1 SGHTA and CDR2 FQGNSA. Trimming removed 1 base at V and 5 bases at J, with 5 bases between. There are 12 residues in the CDR3. CDR3 DNA sequence: TGTGCCAGCAGCTTAGGGAGGACTGAAGCTTTCTTT. The encoded protein is CASSLGRTEAFF.

The V gene is TRBV19, the J gene TRBJ1-1; D is perhaps TRBD1 (6 bases). Germline V gene data show CDR1 as LNHDA and CDR2 as SQIVND (reference sequence). The V end was cut by 6 bases, the J end by 2 bases, with 16 bases between. CDR3 length equals 15 residues. The CDR3 nucleotides are TGTGCCAGTAGCAAGGCGGGGGCGAGAAACACTGAAGCTTTCTTT. As protein: CASSKAGARNTEAFF.

This chain joins TRBV27 and TRBJ2-7, with 7 bases that match TRBD2. With 6 bases clipped from V and 2 bases from J, the junction kept 7 bases outside the gene matches. CDR1 is MNHEY and CDR2 is SMNVEV in the germline V gene (reference sequence). The CDR3 spans 14 residues. The CDR3 region has the DNA TGTGCCAGCAGGAAGCGGGGATACCCCTACGAGCAGTACTTC. This gives the protein CASRKRGYPYEQYF.

This chain uses TRBV28 with TRBJ1-4; the D is unclear. CDR1 and CDR2 (germline): MDHEN, SYDVKM. The CDR3 spans 14 residues. Trimming stripped 5 bases from V and 7 bases from J, with 14 bases between. CDR3: CASSRGGVGEKLFF. The CDR3 nucleotides read TGTGCCAGCAGTCGAGGCGGGGTCGGTGAAAAACTGTTTTTT.

The chain joins TRBV7-9 to TRBJ2-1, with D possibly TRBD1 on 6 matching bases. The CDR3 runs to 16 residues. V lost 5 bases, J lost 4 bases, and 18 bases lay in between. The germline V gene encodes CDR1 SEHNR and CDR2 FQNEAQ (reference sequence). CDR3 bases: TGTGCCAGCAGCGACAGGAACCGGGACACTTACAATGAGCAGTTCTTC. Protein product: CASSDRNRDTYNEQFF.

The chain uses TRBV19 and TRBJ1-2, with a weak D call TRBD1 (6 bases). Germline V gene data show CDR1 as LNHDA and CDR2 as SQIVND (reference sequence). V lost 4 bases and J lost 7, with 10 bases in between. The CDR3 loop spans 12 amino acids. CDR3 amino acids: CASSSRGAGYTF. DNA of the CDR3: TGTGCCAGTAGTAGTCGGGGGGCTGGCTACACCTTC.

CDR3 DNA sequence: TGTGCCAGCAGCTTTAATCCGGGACAGGGCCAAAACGAGCAGTACTTC. Its translation is CASSFNPGQGQNEQYF. This chain connects TRBV7-8 to TRBJ2-7, with 9 positions matching TRBD1. The CDR3 runs 16 residues. Germline trimming cut 3 bases from V and 5 bases from J; bases unmatched to any gene: 11. Germline CDR1 reads SGHVS; CDR2 reads FQNEAQ.

V is TRBV9 and J is TRBJ1-2; D perhaps matches TRBD1 (6 bases). This CDR3 spans 15 amino acids. V gave up 1 base and J gave up 2 bases, with 12 bases separating them. Germline V gene lookup returns CDR1 SGDLS and CDR2 YYNGEE. The CDR3 is CASSVFGGSNYGYTF. In DNA form, the CDR3 reads TGTGCCAGCAGCGTATTTGGGGGCTCCAACTATGGCTACACCTTC.

The CDR3 region is CASSPSARLGGTNEKLFF. The CDR3, as DNA: TGTGCCAGCAGCCCCTCGGCGCGCCTTGGAGGAACTAATGAAAAACTGTTTTTT. This chain connects TRBV7-8 to TRBJ1-4, with D hard to call. Germline V lookup: CDR1 SGHVS, CDR2 FQNEAQ. Trimming removed 5 bases at V and 1 base at J, with 20 bases between. The CDR3 contains 18 residues.

This clone has just a few counts. The J gene is TRBJ2-1, the V gene TRBV10-1; 11 bases fit TRBD2. The junction had 11 bases not matched to a gene; V was cut back by 2 bases and J by 5 bases. The CDR3 length is 18 residues. Germline loops: CDR1 WNHNN, CDR2 SYGVQD (reference sequence). DNA of the CDR3: TGCGCCAGCAGTGAGGCAACCCAACTAGCGGGAGAACACAATGAGCAGTTCTTC. The encoded protein is CASSEATQLAGEHNEQFF.

The chain carries TRBV30 and TRBJ1-5; 8 nucleotides agree with TRBD1. Per the germline V gene, CDR1 is GTSNPN and CDR2 is SVGIG (reference sequence). Trimming at V came to 5 bases and at J to 4 bases, leaving 4 bases not matched to a gene. CDR3 size: 13 residues. CDR3 nucleotide sequence: TGTGCCTGGGGACAGGGCTGGAATCAGCCCCAGCATTTT. It yields the protein CAWGQGWNQPQHF.

This rearrangement joins TRBV20-1 to TRBJ1-1; D unclear. The CDR3 totals 11 residues. Germline V gene sequence: CDR1 DFQATT, CDR2 SNEGSKA (reference sequence). Trimming pared 5 bases from V and 8 bases from J, leaving 12 bases between. DNA for the CDR3: TGCAGTGCTCTGTGGGGAGCCGAAGCTTTCTTT. Its translation: CSALWGAEAFF.

CDR3 protein: CASSPLAGGTDTQYF. CDR3 bases: TGTGCCAGTAGTCCACTAGCGGGAGGAACGGATACGCAGTATTTT. The J gene is TRBJ2-3, the V gene TRBV19; 12 bases agree with TRBD2. The CDR3 has 15 amino acids. The V gene's germline CDR1 is LNHDA and CDR2 SQIVND (reference sequence). V shed 5 bases and J 6 bases; nucleotides not matched to a gene: 6.

This clone was recorded only once. The chain has TRBV2 and TRBJ2-5; 12 nucleotides agree with TRBD2. This CDR3 has 15 amino acids. V lost 6 bases, J lost 5 bases, and 7 bases stayed unmatched. Germline V CDR1 and CDR2: SNHLY, FYNNEI. The CDR3 coding sequence is TGTGCCAGCAGGTTACTAGCGGGAGGTTTGGAGACCCAGTACTTC. Translation: CASRLLAGGLETQYF.

This chain uses TRBV6-4 with TRBJ1-1; D gene ambiguous. This CDR3 comprises 13 residues. Germline values: CDR1 MRHNA, CDR2 SNTAGT. Deletions cut 0 bases from V and 5 bases from J, with 7 bases between. This CDR3 is CASSDSEGTEAFF. For the CDR3, the DNA is TGTGCCAGCAGTGACTCAGAGGGAACTGAAGCTTTCTTT.